Included here is one TCR beta chain sequence, with context. The CDR3 is made up of 13 amino acids. J lost 5 bases, V lost 9 bases, and 4 bases had no gene match. The germline gives CDR1 SNHLY, CDR2 FYNNEI. Each participant's cohort was designated according to participant-reported clinical history. The sample originates from a study of blood T cell repertoires in COVID-19. Study summary: Sites in the United States, Italy and Spain provided acute and convalescent COVID-19 samples. Sources were T cells, B-cell-depleted T cells, or PBMCs; the material itself was cDNA or gDNA.

Sequencing used immunoSEQ multiplex PCR; TCRdb keeps in-frame clones, though not all of them. Here the sample spans about 170,000 clones, about four fifths being singletons. This chain uses TRBV2 with TRBJ2-3, with 11 nucleotides matching TRBD2. This TCR was sampled from a woman in her 50s in a cohort exposed to, infected with or recovered from COVID-19 (not recorded which). Sequencing was carried out using PBMCs or T cells enriched from blood (not recorded which). CDR3 in DNA: TGTGCCAGTAGCGGGGGGGCGGGAGATACGCAGTATTTT. The encoded protein is CASSGGAGDTQYF.